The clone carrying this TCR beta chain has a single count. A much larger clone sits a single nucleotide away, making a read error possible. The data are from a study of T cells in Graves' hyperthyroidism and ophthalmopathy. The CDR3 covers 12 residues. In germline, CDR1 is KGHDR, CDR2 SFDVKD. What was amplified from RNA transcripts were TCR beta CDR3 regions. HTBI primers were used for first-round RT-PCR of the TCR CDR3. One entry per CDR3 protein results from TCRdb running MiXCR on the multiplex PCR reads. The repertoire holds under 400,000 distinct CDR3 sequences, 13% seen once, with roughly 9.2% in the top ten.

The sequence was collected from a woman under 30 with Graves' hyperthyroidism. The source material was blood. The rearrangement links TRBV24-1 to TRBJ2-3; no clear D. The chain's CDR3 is CDTSDDSDTQYF. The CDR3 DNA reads TGTGACACCAGCGATGACTCAGATACGCAGTATTTT.